The sequence of this T cell receptor (beta chain) was determined in a study of T cells in women clearing cervical HPV infection (dated by TCRdb to the late 2010s). As for the study more broadly: Cases were some 26 women with histologically confirmed HPV16-related CIN3 or worse, including 2 invasive cancers. Controls were around 24 women whose single incident HPV16 infection cleared within 12 months without precancer or cancer developing. Median age was 34 years in cases versus just over 37 in controls, and baseline characteristics did not differ significantly. Cases were matched to controls by age within five years and by the year the sample was collected. The parent cohort enrolled some 10,000 women aged 18 or older in Guanacaste, Costa Rica, during about 1992 to 1994 and followed them for less than 8 years. For cases, a median interval of approximately 150 days, with an interquartile range of 90 to 200 days, was observed between lesion detection and blood sampling. Case blood was taken at the visit when the lesion was first identified, whereas control blood was taken when infection was no longer detected. As quality controls, five blinded duplicates were added to each group, bringing the total to roughly 60 samples made up of approximately 50 participants and around 10 replicates. An exploratory proof-of-principle case-control study, nested within the Guanacaste HPV Natural History Study in Costa Rica, was conducted to compare TCR repertoires across cervical HPV16 outcomes. Since only a few of the women had HLA typing available, the possibility that HLA type was acting as a confounder could not be ruled out.

Trimming removed 5 bases from V and 3 bases from J; the gene matches leave 6 bases unexplained. The CDR3 numbers 15 residues from cysteine through phenylalanine. The DNA covers only part of the CDR3, 36 bases in frame from base 1. Based on the germline V gene (reference sequence), the CDR1 and CDR2 sequences are DFQATT and SNEGSKA. The immunoSEQ assay used multiplex PCR to amplify TCR beta CDR3 regions from an average of around 1.2 ug of genomic DNA per sample. Primer bias was corrected in the assay by using a complete synthetic TCR repertoire to establish an amplification baseline. The amplicons were sequenced using the Illumina platform. The study's processing was this. Sequence errors were corrected by clustering with frequency ratios and a modified nearest-neighbor algorithm, and the sequences were then analyzed in the immunoSEQ Analyzer using IMGT gene definitions. At each rarefaction depth, TCR richness and evenness were averaged across 20 rarefaction repeats, and any sample with fewer sequences than the depth was left out. Wilcoxon rank sum tests with FDR correction were used to compare relative abundances of V, D and J genes between the groups. An intraclass correlation of around 96% for TCR richness and an average of around 76% across 66 gene segments were obtained from the blinded duplicates. TCRdb took over this immuneACCESS table, retaining in-frame rearrangements with V and J assigned. Such tables are incomplete; in checked studies, under half of the missing clones stem from an unresolved V gene, and the remainder is unexplained. For V, J and clone size, that table is used; D and trimming come from the DNA. The sample table holds about 30,000 clones. In total, the top ten clones hold more than 3.5% of the sample.

Every participant had a single incident cervical HPV16 infection, and prevalent HPV16 infections were excluded. Cervical HPV DNA was detected with MY09/MY11 PCR, and genotyping was done with dot-blot hybridization. Roughly 14 mL of heparinized blood was centrifuged, after which the buffy coat was aliquoted, frozen at -30 degrees C, and then stored at -80 degrees C. QIAGEN kits were used to extract genomic DNA from buffy coat specimens. Regarding this clone: Its recognized antigen is unknown. The observed sequence ends 3 residues before the CDR3 terminus, with the missing tail filled in from the germline J gene.

Paper-wide results and their limitations: The cross-sectional design could not show whether associations preceded infection or resulted from it; effector/memory subsets and HPV-specific T cells were not isolated. Across sequencing depths, CIN3+ cases showed significantly higher TCR repertoire richness than controls, but evenness did not differ between the groups. Cases were distinguished from controls with an estimated AUC of about 0.78 by random forest classifiers combining richness and V gene abundances. Because the number of T cells in each sample was unknown, differences in richness could reflect differing T-cell content rather than repertoire biology. Lower TRBV6-7 relative abundance was observed in cases than in controls (around 0.1% versus 0.15%; Bonferroni P = 0.0008).

The sequencing sample was made of blood buffy coat. The V gene is TRBV20-1 and the J gene is TRBJ2-1, with 11 junctional bases fitting TRBD2. The sequence derives from a woman aged 18 to 69 with a cervical HPV16 infection that either progressed to CIN3+ or cleared (not recorded which). The part of the CDR3 DNA that was read is TGCAGTGCTCCTCCGGGACTAGCGGACTACAATGAG. Translated, this is CSAPPGLADYNE. The full-length CDR3 reads as CSAPPGLADYNEQFF.